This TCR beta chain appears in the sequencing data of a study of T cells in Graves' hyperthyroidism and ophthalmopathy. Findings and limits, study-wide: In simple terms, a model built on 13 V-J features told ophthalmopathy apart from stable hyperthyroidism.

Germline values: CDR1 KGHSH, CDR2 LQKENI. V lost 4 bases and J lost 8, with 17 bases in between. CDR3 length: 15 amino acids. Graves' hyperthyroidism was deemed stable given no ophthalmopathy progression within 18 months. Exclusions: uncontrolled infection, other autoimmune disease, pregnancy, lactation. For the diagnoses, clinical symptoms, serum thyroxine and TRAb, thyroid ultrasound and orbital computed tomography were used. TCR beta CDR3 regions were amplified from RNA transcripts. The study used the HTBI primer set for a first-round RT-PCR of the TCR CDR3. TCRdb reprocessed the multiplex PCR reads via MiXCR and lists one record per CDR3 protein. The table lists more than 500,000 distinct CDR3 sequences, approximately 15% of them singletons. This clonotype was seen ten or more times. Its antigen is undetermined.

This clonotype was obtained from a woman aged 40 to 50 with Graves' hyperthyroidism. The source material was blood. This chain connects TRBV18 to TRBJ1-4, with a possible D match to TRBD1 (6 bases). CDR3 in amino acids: CASSRRGGRQEKLFF. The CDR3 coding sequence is TGTGCCAGCTCACGAAGAGGGGGGCGGCAAGAAAAACTGTTTTTT.